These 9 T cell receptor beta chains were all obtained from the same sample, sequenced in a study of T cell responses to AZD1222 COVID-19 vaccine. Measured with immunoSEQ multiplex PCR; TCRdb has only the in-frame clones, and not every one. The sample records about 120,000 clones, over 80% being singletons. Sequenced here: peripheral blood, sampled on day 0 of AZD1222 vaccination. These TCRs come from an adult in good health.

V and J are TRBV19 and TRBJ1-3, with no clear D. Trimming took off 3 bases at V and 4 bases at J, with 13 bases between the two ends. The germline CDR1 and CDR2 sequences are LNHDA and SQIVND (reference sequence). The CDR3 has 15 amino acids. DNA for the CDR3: TGTGCCAGTAGTATTCGGATTTCGGAAGGAAACACCATATATTTT. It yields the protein CASSIRISEGNTIYF.

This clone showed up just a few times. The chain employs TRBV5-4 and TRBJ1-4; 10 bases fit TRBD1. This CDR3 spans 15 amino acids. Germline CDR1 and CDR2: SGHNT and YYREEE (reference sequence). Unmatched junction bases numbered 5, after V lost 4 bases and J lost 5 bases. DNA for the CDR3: TGTGCCAGCAGCCAACGACAGGGGGCCAATGAAAAACTGTTTTTT. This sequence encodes CASSQRQGANEKLFF.

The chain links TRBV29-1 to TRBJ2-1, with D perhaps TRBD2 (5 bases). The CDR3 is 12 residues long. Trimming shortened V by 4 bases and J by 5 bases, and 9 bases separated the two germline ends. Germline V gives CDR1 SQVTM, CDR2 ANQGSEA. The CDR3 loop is CSVAASNNEQFF. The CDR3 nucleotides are TGCAGCGTTGCGGCTAGCAACAATGAGCAGTTCTTC.

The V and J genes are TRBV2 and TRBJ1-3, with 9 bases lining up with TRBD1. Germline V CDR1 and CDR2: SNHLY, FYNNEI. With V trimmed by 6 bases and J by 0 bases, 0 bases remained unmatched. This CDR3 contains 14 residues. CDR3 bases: TGTGCCAGCAGACAGGGGGCCTCTGGAAACACCATATATTTT. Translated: CASRQGASGNTIYF.

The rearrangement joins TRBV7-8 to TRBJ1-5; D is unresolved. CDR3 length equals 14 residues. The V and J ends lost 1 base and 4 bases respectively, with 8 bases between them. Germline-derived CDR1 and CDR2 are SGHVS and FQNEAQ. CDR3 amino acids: CASSLEIGNQPQHF. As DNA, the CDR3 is TGTGCCAGCAGCTTAGAAATAGGTAATCAGCCCCAGCATTTT.

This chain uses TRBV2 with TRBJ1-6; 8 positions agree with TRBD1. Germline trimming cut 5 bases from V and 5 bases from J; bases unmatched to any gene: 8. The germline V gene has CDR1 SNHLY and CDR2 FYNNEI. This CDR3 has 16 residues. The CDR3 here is CASSLSGGGNNSPLHF. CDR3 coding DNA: TGTGCCAGCAGTCTATCAGGGGGCGGCAATAATTCACCCCTCCACTTT. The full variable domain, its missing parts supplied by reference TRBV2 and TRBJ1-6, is EPEVTQTPSHQVTQMGQEVILRCVPISNHLYFYWYRQILGQKVEFLVSFYNNEISEKSEIFDDQFSVERPDGSNFTLKIRSTKLEDSAMYFCASSLSGGGNNSPLHFGNGTRLTVT.

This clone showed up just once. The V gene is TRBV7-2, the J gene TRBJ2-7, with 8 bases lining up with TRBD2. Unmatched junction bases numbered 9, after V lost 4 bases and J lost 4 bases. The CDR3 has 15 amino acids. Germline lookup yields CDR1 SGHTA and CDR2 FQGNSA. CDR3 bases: TGTGCCAGCAGCTCCACCGGGGGGGCCGGGTACGAGCAGTACTTC. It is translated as CASSSTGGAGYEQYF.

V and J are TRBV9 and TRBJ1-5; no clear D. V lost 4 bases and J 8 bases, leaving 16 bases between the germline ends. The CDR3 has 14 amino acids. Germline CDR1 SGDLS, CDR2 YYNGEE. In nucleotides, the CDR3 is TGTGCCAGCAGCTCCTATGACGCGATCGAGCCCCAGCATTTT. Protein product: CASSSYDAIEPQHF.

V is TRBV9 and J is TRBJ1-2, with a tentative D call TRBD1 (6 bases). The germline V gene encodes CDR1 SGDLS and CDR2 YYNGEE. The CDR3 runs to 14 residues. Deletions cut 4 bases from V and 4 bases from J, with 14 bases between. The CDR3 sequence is CASSPLGGVYGYTF. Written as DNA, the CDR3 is TGTGCCAGCAGCCCATTGGGGGGCGTCTATGGCTACACCTTC.